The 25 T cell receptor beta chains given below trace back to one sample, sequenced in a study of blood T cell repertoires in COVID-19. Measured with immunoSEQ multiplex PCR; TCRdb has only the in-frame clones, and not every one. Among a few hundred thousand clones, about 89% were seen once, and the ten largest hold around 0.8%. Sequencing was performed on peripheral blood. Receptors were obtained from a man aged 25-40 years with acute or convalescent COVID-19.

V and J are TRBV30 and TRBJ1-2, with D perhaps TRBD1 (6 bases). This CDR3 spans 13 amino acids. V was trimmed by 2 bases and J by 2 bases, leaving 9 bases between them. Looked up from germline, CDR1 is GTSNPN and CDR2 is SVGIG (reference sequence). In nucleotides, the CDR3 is TGTGCCTGGAGTCAAGACAGGAACTATGGCTACACCTTC. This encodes CAWSQDRNYGYTF.

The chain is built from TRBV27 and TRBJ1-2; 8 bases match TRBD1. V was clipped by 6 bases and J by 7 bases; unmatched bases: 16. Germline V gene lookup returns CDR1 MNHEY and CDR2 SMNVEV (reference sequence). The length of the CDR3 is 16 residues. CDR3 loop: CASRSSQDRDRVGYTF. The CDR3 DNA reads TGTGCCAGCAGGTCCTCGCAGGACAGGGATCGGGTTGGCTACACCTTC.

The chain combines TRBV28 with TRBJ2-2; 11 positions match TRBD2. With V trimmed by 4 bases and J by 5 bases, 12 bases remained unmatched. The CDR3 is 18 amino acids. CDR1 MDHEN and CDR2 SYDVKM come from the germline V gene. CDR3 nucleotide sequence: TGTGCCAGCAGTTGGACAGGGGTGCTAGCGGGAGGTACCGGGGAGCTGTTTTTT. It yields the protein CASSWTGVLAGGTGELFF.

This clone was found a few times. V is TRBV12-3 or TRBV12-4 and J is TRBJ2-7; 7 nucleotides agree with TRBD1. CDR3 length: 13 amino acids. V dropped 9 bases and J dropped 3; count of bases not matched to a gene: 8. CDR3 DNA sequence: TGTGCCAGTAAAACAGGGGCCGACTACGAGCAGTACTTC. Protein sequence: CASKTGADYEQYF.

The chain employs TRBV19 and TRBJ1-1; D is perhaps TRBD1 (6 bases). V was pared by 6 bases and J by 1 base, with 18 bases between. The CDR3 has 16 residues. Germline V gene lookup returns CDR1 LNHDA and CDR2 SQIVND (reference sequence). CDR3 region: CASRKPHRAENTEAFF. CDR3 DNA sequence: TGTGCCAGTAGGAAACCCCACAGGGCTGAGAACACTGAAGCTTTCTTT.

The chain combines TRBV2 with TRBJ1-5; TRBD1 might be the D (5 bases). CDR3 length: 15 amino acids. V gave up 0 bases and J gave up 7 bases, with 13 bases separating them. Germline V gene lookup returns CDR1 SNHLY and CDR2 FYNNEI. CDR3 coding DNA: TGTGCCAGCAGTGAAGCGCTAGGGGCCGGGCAGCCCCAGCATTTT. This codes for CASSEALGAGQPQHF.

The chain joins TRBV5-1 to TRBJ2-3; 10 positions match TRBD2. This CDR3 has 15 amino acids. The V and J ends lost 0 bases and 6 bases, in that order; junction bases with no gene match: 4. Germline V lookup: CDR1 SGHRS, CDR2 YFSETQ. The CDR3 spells CASSLASGGVDTQYF. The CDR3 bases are TGCGCCAGCAGCTTGGCCAGCGGGGGGGTGGATACGCAGTATTTT.

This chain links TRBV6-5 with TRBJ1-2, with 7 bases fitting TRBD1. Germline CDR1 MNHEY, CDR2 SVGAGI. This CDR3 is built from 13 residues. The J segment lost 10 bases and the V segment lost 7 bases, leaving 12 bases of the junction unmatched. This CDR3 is CASKFDRERAYTF. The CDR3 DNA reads TGTGCCAGCAAGTTCGACAGGGAACGTGCCTACACCTTC.

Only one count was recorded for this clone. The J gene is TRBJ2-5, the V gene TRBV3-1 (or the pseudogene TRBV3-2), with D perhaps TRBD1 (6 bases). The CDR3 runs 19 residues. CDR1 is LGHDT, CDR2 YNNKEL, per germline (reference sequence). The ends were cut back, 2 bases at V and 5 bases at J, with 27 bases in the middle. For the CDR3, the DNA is TGTGCCAGCAGCCAAAGGTTGGCAGGGGCTGGTTTAGGACGTGAGACCCAGTACTTC. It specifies CASSQRLAGAGLGRETQYF.

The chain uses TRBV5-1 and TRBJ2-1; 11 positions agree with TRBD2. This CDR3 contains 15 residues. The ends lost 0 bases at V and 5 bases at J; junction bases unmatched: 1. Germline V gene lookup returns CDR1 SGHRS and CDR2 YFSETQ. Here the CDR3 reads CASSLDSGRDNEQFF. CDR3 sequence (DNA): TGCGCCAGCAGCTTGGATAGCGGGAGGGACAATGAGCAGTTCTTC.

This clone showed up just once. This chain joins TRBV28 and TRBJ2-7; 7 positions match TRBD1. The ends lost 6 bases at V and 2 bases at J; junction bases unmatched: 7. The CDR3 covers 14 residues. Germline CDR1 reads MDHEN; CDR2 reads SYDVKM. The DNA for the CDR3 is TGTGCCAGCAGCCAGGGGGACCTTCCCTACGAGCAGTACTTC. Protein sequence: CASSQGDLPYEQYF.

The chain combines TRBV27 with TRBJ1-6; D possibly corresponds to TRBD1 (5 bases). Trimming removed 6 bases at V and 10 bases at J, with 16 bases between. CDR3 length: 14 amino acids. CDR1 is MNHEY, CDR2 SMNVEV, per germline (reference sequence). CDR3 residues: CASRGRGGYSPLHF. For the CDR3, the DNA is TGTGCCAGCAGGGGGCGGGGGGGTTACTCACCCCTCCACTTT.

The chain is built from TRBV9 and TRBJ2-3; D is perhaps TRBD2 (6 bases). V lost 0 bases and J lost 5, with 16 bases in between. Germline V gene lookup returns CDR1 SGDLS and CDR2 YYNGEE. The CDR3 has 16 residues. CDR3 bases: TGTGCCAGCAGCGTAGAAGGAGGTCGGGAGCAAGATACGCAGTATTTT. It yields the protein CASSVEGGREQDTQYF.

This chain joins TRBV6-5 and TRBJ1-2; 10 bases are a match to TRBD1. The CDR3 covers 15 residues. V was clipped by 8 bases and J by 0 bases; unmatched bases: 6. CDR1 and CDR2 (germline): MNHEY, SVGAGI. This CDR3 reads CASRQGAMPNYGYTF. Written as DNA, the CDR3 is TGTGCCAGCCGACAGGGGGCGATGCCTAACTATGGCTACACCTTC.

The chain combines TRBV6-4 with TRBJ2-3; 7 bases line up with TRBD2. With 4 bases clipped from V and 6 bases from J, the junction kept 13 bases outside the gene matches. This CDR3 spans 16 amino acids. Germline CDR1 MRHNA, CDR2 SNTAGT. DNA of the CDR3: TGTGCCAGCAGTGGTAGCGGGTCGGGTTTCTCGGATACGCAGTATTTT. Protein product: CASSGSGSGFSDTQYF.

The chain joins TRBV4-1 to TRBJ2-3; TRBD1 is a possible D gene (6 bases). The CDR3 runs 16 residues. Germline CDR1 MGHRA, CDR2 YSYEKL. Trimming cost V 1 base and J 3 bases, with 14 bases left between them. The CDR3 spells CASSQGRQGSTDTQYF. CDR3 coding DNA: TGCGCCAGCAGCCAAGGAAGGCAGGGGTCAACAGATACGCAGTATTTT.

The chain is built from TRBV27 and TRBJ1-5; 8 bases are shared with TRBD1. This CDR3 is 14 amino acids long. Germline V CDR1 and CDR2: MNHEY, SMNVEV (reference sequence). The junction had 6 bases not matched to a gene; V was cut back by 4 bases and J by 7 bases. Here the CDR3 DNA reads TGTGCCAGCAGTTCTGCAGGGGGCGAGCAGCCCCAGCATTTT. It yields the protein CASSSAGGEQPQHF.

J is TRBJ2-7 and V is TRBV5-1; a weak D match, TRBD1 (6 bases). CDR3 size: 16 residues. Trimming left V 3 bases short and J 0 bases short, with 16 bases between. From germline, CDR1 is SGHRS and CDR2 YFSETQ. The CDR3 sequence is CASSWEGQLGSYEQYF. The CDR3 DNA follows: TGCGCCAGCAGCTGGGAAGGACAGTTGGGCTCCTACGAGCAGTACTTC.

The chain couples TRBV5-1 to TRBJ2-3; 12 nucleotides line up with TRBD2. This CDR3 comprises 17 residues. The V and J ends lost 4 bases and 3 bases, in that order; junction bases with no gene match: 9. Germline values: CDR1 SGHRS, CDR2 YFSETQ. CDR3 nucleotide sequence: TGCGCCAGCAGCGGTACTAGCGGGGGGCAGTGGACAGATACGCAGTATTTT. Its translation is CASSGTSGGQWTDTQYF.

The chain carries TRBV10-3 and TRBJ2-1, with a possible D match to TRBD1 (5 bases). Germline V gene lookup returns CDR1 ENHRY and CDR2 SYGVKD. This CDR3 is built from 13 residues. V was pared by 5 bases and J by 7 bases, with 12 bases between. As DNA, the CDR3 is TGTGCCATCAGTAATCCAGGGCCAAATGAGCAGTTCTTC. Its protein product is CAISNPGPNEQFF.

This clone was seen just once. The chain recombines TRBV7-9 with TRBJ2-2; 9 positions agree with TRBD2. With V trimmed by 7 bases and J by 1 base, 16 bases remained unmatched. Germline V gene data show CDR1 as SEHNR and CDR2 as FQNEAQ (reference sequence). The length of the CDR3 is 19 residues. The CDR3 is CASNHPGGSGRLNTGELFF. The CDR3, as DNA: TGTGCCAGCAACCATCCCGGGGGTAGCGGGAGATTGAACACCGGGGAGCTGTTTTTT.

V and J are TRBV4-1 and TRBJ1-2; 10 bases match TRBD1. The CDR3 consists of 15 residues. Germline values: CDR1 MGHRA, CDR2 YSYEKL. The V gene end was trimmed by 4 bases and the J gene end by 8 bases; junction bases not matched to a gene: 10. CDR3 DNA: TGCGCCAGCAGCCTGTACGGGGACAGGGGTTACGGCTACACCTTC. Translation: CASSLYGDRGYGYTF.

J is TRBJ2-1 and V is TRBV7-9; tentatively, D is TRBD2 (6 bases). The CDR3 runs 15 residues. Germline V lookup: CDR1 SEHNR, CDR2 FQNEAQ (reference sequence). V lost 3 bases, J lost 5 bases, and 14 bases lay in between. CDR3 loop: CASSFPIGGDNEQFF. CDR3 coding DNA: TGTGCCAGCAGCTTTCCTATCGGGGGAGACAATGAGCAGTTCTTC.

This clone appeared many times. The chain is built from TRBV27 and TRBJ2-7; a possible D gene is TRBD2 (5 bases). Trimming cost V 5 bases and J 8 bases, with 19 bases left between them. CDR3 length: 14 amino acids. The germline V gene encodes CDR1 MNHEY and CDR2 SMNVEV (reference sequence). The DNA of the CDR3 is TGTGCCAGCAGTCTAAGATCTGGTGAGGGCAAGCAGTACTTC. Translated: CASSLRSGEGKQYF.

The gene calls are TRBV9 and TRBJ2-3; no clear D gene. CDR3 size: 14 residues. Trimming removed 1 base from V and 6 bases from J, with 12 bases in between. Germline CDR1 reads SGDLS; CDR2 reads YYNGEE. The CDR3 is CASSVSVLLDTQYF. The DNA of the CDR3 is TGTGCCAGCAGCGTATCCGTCTTACTGGATACGCAGTATTTT.